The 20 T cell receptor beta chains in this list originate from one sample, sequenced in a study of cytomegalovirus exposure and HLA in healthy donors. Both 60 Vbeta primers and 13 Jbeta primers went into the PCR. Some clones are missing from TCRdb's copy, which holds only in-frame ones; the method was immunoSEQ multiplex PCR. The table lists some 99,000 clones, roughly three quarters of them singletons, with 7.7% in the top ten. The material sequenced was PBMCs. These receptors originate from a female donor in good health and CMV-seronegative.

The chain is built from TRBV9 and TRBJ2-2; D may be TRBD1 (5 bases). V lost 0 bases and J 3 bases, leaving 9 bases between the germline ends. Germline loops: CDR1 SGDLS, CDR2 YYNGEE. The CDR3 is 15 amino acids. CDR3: CASSVEDIDTGELFF. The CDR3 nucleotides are TGTGCCAGCAGCGTAGAGGACATCGACACCGGGGAGCTGTTTTTT.

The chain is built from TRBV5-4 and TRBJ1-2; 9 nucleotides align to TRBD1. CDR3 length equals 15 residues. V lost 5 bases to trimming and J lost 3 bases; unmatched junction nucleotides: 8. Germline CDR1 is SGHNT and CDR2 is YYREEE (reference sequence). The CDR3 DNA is TGTGCCAGCAGTCCGACGGGACAGGGAGACTATGGCTACACCTTC. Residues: CASSPTGQGDYGYTF.

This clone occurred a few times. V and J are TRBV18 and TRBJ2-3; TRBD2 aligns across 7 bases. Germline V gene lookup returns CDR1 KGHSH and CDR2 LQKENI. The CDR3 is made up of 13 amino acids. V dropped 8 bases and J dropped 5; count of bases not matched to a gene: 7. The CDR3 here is CASPRRGGDTQYF. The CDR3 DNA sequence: TGTGCCAGCCCGCGCCGCGGGGGAGATACGCAGTATTTT.

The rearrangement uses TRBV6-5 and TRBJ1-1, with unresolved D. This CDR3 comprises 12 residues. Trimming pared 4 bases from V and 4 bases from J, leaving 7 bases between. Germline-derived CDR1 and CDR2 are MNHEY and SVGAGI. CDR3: CASSFLSTEAFF. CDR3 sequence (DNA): TGTGCCAGCAGTTTTCTCAGCACTGAAGCTTTCTTT.

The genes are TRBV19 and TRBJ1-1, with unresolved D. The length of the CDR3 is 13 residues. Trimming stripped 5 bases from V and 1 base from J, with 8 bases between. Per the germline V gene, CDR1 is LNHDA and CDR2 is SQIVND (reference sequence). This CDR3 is CASSYTENTEAFF. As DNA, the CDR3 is TGTGCCAGTAGTTACACAGAGAACACTGAAGCTTTCTTT.

CDR3: CASSPTGGQGETQYF. The CDR3 DNA sequence: TGTGCCAGCAGCCCGACAGGGGGACAGGGAGAGACCCAGTACTTC. The chain combines TRBV5-4 with TRBJ2-5, with 9 bases identical to TRBD1. From germline, CDR1 is SGHNT and CDR2 YYREEE (reference sequence). Unmatched junction bases numbered 8, after V lost 4 bases and J lost 4 bases. The length of the CDR3 is 15 residues.

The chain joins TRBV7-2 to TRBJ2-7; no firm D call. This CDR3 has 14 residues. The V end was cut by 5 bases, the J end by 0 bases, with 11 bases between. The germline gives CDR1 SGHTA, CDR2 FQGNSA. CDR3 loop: CASSLIPPSYEQYF. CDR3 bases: TGTGCCAGCAGCCTTATCCCTCCCTCCTACGAGCAGTACTTC. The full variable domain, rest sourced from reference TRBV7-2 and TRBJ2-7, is GAGVSQSPSNKVTEKGKDVELRCDPISGHTALYWYRQSLGQGLEFLIYFQGNSAPDKSGLPSDRFSAERTGGSVSTLTIQRTQQEDSAVYLCASSLIPPSYEQYFGPGTRLTVT.

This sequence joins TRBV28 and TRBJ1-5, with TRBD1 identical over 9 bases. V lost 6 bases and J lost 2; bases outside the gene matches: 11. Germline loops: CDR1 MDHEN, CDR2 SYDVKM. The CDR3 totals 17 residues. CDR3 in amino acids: CASRPPDRGDRNQPQHF. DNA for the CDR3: TGTGCCAGCAGGCCCCCGGACAGGGGCGACCGCAATCAGCCCCAGCATTTT.

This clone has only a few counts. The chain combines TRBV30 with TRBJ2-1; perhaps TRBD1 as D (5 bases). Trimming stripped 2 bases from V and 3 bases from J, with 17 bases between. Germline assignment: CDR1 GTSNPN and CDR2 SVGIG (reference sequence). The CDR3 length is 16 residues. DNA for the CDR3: TGTGCCTGGAGTCCCCAGCTTCTACAGGACTACAATGAGCAGTTCTTC. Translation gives CAWSPQLLQDYNEQFF.

The CDR3 region is CASSPGDKRYNEQFF. The CDR3, as DNA: TGTGCCAGCTCACCAGGGGACAAGCGGTACAATGAGCAGTTCTTC. The gene calls are TRBV18 and TRBJ2-1; D possibly corresponds to TRBD1 (6 bases). V lost 2 bases, J lost 4 bases, and 12 bases lay in between. Germline V gives CDR1 KGHSH, CDR2 LQKENI. The CDR3 spans 15 residues. Using reference TRBV18 and TRBJ2-1 for the parts outside the CDR3, the full variable domain is NAGVMQNPRHLVRRRGQEARLRCSPMKGHSHVYWYRQLPEEGLKFMVYLQKENIIDESGMPKERFSAEFPKEGPSILRIQQVVRGDSAAYFCASSPGDKRYNEQFFGPGTRLTVL.

CDR3 loop: CASSPRYTTLNTEAFF. The DNA for the CDR3 is TGTGCCAGCAGCCCGCGGTACACGACCCTGAACACTGAAGCTTTCTTT. The chain couples TRBV7-9 to TRBJ1-1; D not resolved. The CDR3 is 16 residues long. The ends were cut back, 5 bases at V and 0 bases at J, with 16 bases in the middle. The V gene's germline CDR1 is SEHNR and CDR2 FQNEAQ (reference sequence).

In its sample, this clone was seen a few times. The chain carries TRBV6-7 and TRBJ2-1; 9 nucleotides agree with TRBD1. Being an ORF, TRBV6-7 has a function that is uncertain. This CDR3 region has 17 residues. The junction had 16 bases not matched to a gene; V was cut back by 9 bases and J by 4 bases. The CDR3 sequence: CARTPVSGTGLYNEQFF. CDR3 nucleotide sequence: TGTGCCAGAACCCCTGTTTCCGGGACAGGGCTTTACAATGAGCAGTTCTTC.

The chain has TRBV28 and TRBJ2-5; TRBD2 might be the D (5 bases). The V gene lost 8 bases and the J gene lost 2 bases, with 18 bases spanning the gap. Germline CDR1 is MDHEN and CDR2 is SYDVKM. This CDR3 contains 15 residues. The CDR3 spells CASLLAYGLQETQYF. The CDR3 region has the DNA TGTGCCAGCTTGTTGGCCTACGGACTTCAAGAGACCCAGTACTTC. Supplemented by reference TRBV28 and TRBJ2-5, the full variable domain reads DVKVTQSSRYLVKRTGEKVFLECVQDMDHENMFWYRQDPGLGLRLIYFSYDVKMKEKGDIPEGYSVSREKKERFSLILESASTNQTSMYLCASLLAYGLQETQYFGPGTRLLVL.

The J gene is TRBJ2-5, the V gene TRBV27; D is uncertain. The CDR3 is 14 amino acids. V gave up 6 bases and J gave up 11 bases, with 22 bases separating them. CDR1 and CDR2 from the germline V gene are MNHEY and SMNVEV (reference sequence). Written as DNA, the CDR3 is TGTGCCAGCAGGGGTTCGGGTGTGGAACAAGAGCAGTACTTC. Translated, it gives CASRGSGVEQEQYF.

The CDR3 DNA reads as TGTGCCAGCAGTTTCGACAGGGAAAAGGCGAACACTGAAGCTTTCTTT. It codes for CASSFDREKANTEAFF. The chain uses TRBV27 and TRBJ1-1; 7 nucleotides align to TRBD1. This CDR3 comprises 16 residues. The germline CDR1 and CDR2 sequences are MNHEY and SMNVEV (reference sequence). V lost 3 bases and J lost 1; bases outside the gene matches: 8.

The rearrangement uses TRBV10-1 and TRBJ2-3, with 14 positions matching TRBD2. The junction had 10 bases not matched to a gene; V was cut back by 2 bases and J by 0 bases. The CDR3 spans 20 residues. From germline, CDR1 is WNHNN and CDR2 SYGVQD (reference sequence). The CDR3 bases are TGCGCCAGCAGTGAGCCGGCCGGGACTAGCGGGGGTCCAAGCACAGATACGCAGTATTTT. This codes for CASSEPAGTSGGPSTDTQYF.

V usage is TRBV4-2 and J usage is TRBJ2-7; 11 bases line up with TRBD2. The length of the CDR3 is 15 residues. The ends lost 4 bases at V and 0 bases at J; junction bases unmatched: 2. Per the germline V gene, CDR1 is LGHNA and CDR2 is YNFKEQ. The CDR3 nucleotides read TGTGCCAGCAGCCTAGGACTAGCGGGCTCCTACGAGCAGTACTTC. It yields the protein CASSLGLAGSYEQYF.

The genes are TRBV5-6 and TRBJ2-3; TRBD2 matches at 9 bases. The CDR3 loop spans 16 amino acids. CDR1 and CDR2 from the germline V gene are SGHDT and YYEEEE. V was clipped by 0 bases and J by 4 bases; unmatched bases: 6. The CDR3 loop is CASSLEAGGGSDTQYF. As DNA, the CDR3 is TGTGCCAGCAGCTTGGAAGCGGGAGGCGGATCAGATACGCAGTATTTT. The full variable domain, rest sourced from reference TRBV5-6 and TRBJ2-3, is DAGVTQSPTHLIKTRGQQVTLRCSPKSGHDTVSWYQQALGQGPQFIFQYYEEEERQRGNFPDRFSGHQFPNYSSELNVNALLLGDSALYLCASSLEAGGGSDTQYFGPGTRLTVL.

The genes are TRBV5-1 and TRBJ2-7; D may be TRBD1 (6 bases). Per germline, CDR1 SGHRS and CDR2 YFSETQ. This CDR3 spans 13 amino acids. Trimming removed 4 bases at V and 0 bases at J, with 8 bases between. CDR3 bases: TGCGCCAGCAGCCAGGACAGCTCCTACGAGCAGTACTTC. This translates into CASSQDSSYEQYF.

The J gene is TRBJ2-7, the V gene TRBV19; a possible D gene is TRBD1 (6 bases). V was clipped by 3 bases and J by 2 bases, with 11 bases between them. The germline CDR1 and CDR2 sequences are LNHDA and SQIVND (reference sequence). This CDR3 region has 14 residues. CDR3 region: CASSISGVAYEQYF. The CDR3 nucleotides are TGTGCCAGTAGTATTTCAGGGGTCGCCTACGAGCAGTACTTC.